This record covers a single TCR beta chain. Its antigen is unknown. The V and J ends lost 6 bases and 1 base, in that order; junction bases with no gene match: 2. The germline gives CDR1 SQVTM, CDR2 ANQGSEA. The CDR3 spans 12 residues. The iRepertoire nested amplicon-rescue multiplex PCR amplified TCR alpha and beta CDR3s from RNA. TCRdb reanalysed the multiplex PCR reads using MiXCR and keeps one entry per CDR3 protein. The repertoire has around 190,000 distinct CDR3 sequences, more than 35% of them found once; the top ten carry roughly 5.2%. These data originate in a study of glioma-infiltrating T cells. Findings and caveats of the study: Above-expected tissue-blood divergence occurred in all gliomas, most in low-grade ones.

Sequenced: glioma tissue, nonneoplastic brain tissue, or PBMCs (not recorded which). The receptor comes from a human donor with low-grade glioma or glioblastoma, undergoing nonglioma brain surgery, or in good health (not recorded which). The chain links TRBV29-1 to TRBJ1-1; 7 bases map to TRBD1. CDR3 sequence (DNA): TGCAGCGTGGGACAGAGGAACACTGAAGCTTTCTTT. Amino acids: CSVGQRNTEAFF.